This TCR beta chain was retrieved from a study of cytomegalovirus exposure and HLA in healthy donors (TCRdb year 2017). Study-level background: An earlier analysis of under 600 of the donors reported 250 to 300 Gb of sequence data and more than 90 million unique TCR beta sequences from approximately 180 million T cells. Among 350 to 400 genotyped donors of the cohort, an average of about 240,000 unique TCR beta nucleotide sequences were sequenced per donor, about a sixth of them non-productive. The study profiled the T cell repertoires of approximately 700 subjects by immunosequencing and related them to cytomegalovirus serostatus. The later analysis used no new phenotypic data to find candidate immune exposures, relying instead on TCR beta sequences and their occurrence across donors. To study patterns of TCR occurrence, a later analysis re-analyzed previously published TCR beta repertoires from around 660 donors and added high-resolution HLA genotyping. The study aimed to test whether cataloging public T cell receptors could reveal signatures of past pathogen exposure. Genome-wide SNP genotypes for about 60% of the 666 donors were used in a later genetic analysis, which treated that subset as a discovery cohort. The number of donors typed differed by locus, with about 629-640 for A, B, C, DRB1 and DQB1, roughly 520 for DQA1, over 600 for DPA1, and 450 to 480 for DPB1. Class I and class II HLA loci were covered by the typing at four-digit resolution. An earlier analysis of around 640 of the donors used high-throughput TCR beta sequencing to judge whether each TCR beta V gene segment behaved as functional or pseudogenic. Among the roughly 400 genotyped donors, approximately 81% belonged to the genetic ancestry cluster associated with self-reported Caucasian donors. Alongside the repertoire data, information on donor age, sex, ethnicity and CMV serostatus was compiled. About five DR-DQ haplotypes were treated as single units for association and clustering because of strong linkage in the cohort. A separate validation cohort of some 130 different subjects was used in addition to the roughly 670-subject first cohort. The study combined high-throughput TCR immunosequencing, statistical association of individual TCRs with disease status, and machine learning to predict cytomegalovirus infection status. An early release covering more than 500 HLA-typed donors comprised roughly 300 gigabases of sequencing data and some 79 million unique TCR sequences. All discovery cohort repertoires had been generated using a single sequencing platform. What the study reported, not specific to this receptor: Presence/absence analyses assumed roughly uniform sequencing depth across donors, an assumption that may not hold. Because HLA typing was unavailable for some donors at each locus, only the typed subset was used in association tests. The classifier was reported to diagnose cytomegalovirus status with high specificity and sensitivity in both the original and validation cohorts. According to a later analysis, most CMV-associated TCR beta chains appeared to be HLA-restricted, and the HLA associations seemed to be driven largely by CMV exposure. It was suggested by the authors that the approach could potentially be generalized to other disease states and immunological phenotypes. Linkage disequilibrium might explain the correlated functional status among segregating V segments, but an unknown experimental factor could not be ruled out. Most TCR sequences were seen in very few donors, while some public TCRs were found in many individuals. A few of the identified cytomegalovirus-associated TCR beta chains were confirmed in vitro to be specific for cytomegalovirus antigens. A later analysis reported that several top co-occurrence clusters appeared linked to parvovirus B19, influenza, CMV and Epstein-Barr virus. In an earlier analysis of under 600 of the donors, most TCR beta V segments were observed in productive rearrangements about 90% or about 30% of the time, broadly matching IMGT annotations. Because counts were too low, 15 or so rarely observed V segments, including chromosome 9 orphons, were excluded from the earlier analysis of roughly 580 of the donors. Strong co-occurrence of HLA alleles, especially DR and DQ, made assigning TCR associations to individual alleles difficult. An association between a missense DCLRE1C variant and V-gene and J-gene trimming of TCR beta chains was found in a later genetic analysis and replicated in an independent cohort. A cluster of highly shared sequence variants was judged likely to represent a technical artifact of the sequencing pipeline. According to a later genetic analysis, donors in an Asian-associated ancestry cluster had fewer N-insertions in productive TCRs than the roughly 700-donor mean. A later analysis associated 15,000 to 20,000 TCR beta sequences with specific HLA alleles at a false discovery rate of 0.05. Compared with equally common non-associated chains, HLA-associated TCR beta chains in a later analysis were more clonally expanded and had lower generation probabilities. Immune exposure information for the cohort was limited to CMV serostatus. The study listed 164 TCR beta chains as associated with cytomegalovirus. The 87-base-pair reads could not distinguish some IMGT-functional V segments, including TRBV6-2 and TRBV6-3, so those segments were excluded. A further reported finding was that TCR beta sequences accurately predicted the HLA-A and HLA-B alleles for most subjects in the first cohort. In this cohort, only TCR beta chains were sequenced, and detectable features were limited by the absence of alpha or paired-chain data. According to a later analysis, TCR association rates differed among HLA loci, with DRB1 alleles showing the most associated TCRs and HLA-C alleles showing the fewest.

The library was produced with the immunoSEQ multiplex PCR assay. The multiplex PCR relied on a mix of 60 forward primers for TCR Vbeta segments and 13 reverse primers for TCR Jbeta segments. The CDR3 region of rearranged TCR beta genes was amplified from genomic DNA with a multiplex PCR assay. The amplified TCR beta libraries were sequenced on the Illumina HiSeq System as 87-base-pair reads. On the authors' methods: A later analysis tallied about 77 million unique TCR beta chains across the 640 or so repertoires, and around 9.9 million of those chains were shared by two or more donors. Raw reads were error-corrected and collapsed into unique sequences with a nearest-neighbor algorithm that merged closely related sequences to remove PCR and sequencing errors. Alignment of CDR3 sequences to IMGT reference sequences was used to assign V, D and J gene segments. For a sequence to be retained, a match of at least six nucleotides was required to both a V gene segment and a J gene segment. Rearrangements were called productive when the CDR3 lacked stop codons and stayed in frame with V and J; all others were non-productive. CDR3 was defined according to IMGT convention as the region running from the second conserved V-encoded cysteine to the conserved J-encoded phenylalanine. The earlier analysis of about 590 of the donors excluded sequences that lacked an unambiguous match to a single V gene segment. In an earlier analysis of a few hundred of the donors, V segments were called functional above 56.7% productive rearrangements and were called segregating when the between-donor standard deviation exceeded 5%. A statistical classification framework was built to diagnose cytomegalovirus status from the catalog of TCR beta chain sequences. V and J gene assignment, in a later analysis, came from comparing TCR nucleotide sequences with IMGT/GENE-DB human TR gene sequences. A later analysis assigned CDR3 sequences and most-parsimonious VDJ recombination scenarios with the TCRdist pipeline. In a later analysis, each TCR beta chain was defined by its CDR3 amino acid sequence together with its V-gene family, and reads lacking a unique V-gene family were excluded. To address suspected cross-contamination and a sequencing artifact, a later analysis removed a few hundred highly shared, low-generation-probability nucleotide sequences. In a later analysis, a clonal expansion index was calculated for each public chain from normalized within-repertoire ranks of inferred template counts. In a later analysis, generation probabilities were computed using a VDJ recombination model fitted to out-of-frame rearrangements, and the results were checked against IGoR. Hypergeometric tests were used in a later analysis to score TCR-TCR, TCR-HLA and TCR-CMV co-occurrence, with a repertoire-size bias correction applied to the TCR pairs. To estimate false discovery rates, a later analysis permuted the HLA or CMV assignments 20 times. In a later analysis, co-occurring TCRs were grouped using DBSCAN, with TCRdist sequence similarity added in when clustering inside HLA-allele-positive subsets. Repertoires with fewer than 30,000 or more than 120,000 public chains were left out of co-occurrence clustering, as were about five repertoires with anomalous nucleotide sharing. The table comes from immuneACCESS by way of TCRdb, which keeps in-frame sequences with V and J called. Part of the clones is missing from these tables; in studies checked, under half for an unresolved V gene and the rest for unknown reasons. That table gives V, J and clone size, and the DNA gave D and trimming. The sample includes about 200,000 clones, with about an eighth observed a single time. In total, the top ten clones hold approximately 8.3% of the sample.

A word on this clone: Its antigen remains undetermined. Per-base quality was not reported, and no clone a single base away is much larger than it. Other DNA sequences in the same sample also yield this CDR3.

The cohort consisted of 670 or so healthy bone marrow donors. At the time of sampling, all cohort members were nominally healthy, though unrecorded immune exposures were likely present. The donor was CMV seropositive and was included in the group of 270 or so seropositive cohort members. Each donor provided a peripheral blood sample, and peripheral blood mononuclear cells were used for TCR beta sequencing. The Qiagen DNeasy Blood Extraction Kit was used to extract genomic DNA from the blood cell samples. There are 13 amino acids in the CDR3, from cysteine to phenylalanine inclusive. Only the CDR3 part of the read is kept: 39 bases, read in frame from the first base. Per the germline V gene (reference sequence), MNHNY is the CDR1 and SVGAGI is the CDR2. The germline ends are 9 bases apart after V is trimmed by 6 bases and J by 1 base.

This clonotype was obtained from a man aged 50 to 59 in good health and CMV-seropositive. Input material: PBMCs. The sequence joins TRBV6-6 to TRBJ2-5, with no reliable assignment of the D segment. The base sequence is TGTGCCAGCAGCCCCGGGTTCCAAGAGACCCAGTACTTC. It translates to CASSPGFQETQYF.